This entry describes one TCR beta chain. Its specificity is unknown. These data belong to a study of Ad26.COV2.S vaccination and SARS-CoV-2 variants. Points from the study as a whole: Total T cell responses, in the TCR breadth and depth analyses, may have been underestimated.

Treatment noted: 19 received Ad26.COV2.S at low or high dose, single or two shots; 5 received placebo; per-sample allocation not given. At day 63 after the first vaccine or placebo injection, samples were drawn. Immunization relied on an Ad26 vector, which expressed Wuhan-strain SARS-CoV-2 spike. Produced via immunoSEQ multiplex PCR; TCRdb's table is partial and in-frame only. The sample records more than 400,000 clones, 80% to 95% being singletons. The V segment lost 0 bases and the J segment 5 bases; nucleotides outside the gene matches: 15. The CDR3 consists of 19 residues. In germline, CDR1 is SNHLY, CDR2 FYNNEI.

This chain joins TRBV2 and TRBJ1-3; 8 bases align to TRBD1. This receptor was taken from a person between 18 and 65 years old who received the Ad26.COV2.S COVID-19 vaccine or a placebo. The sample here was peripheral blood, taken in a trial of Ad26.COV2.S vaccine versus placebo. This CDR3 reads CASSEAGRDRPLLRNTIYF. For the CDR3, the DNA is TGTGCCAGCAGTGAAGCGGGCCGGGACAGGCCCCTCCTGAGAAACACCATATATTTT.